This T cell receptor beta chain was observed in a study of OX40 agonist ivuxolimab in advanced cancers. The V gene's germline CDR1 is LNHDA and CDR2 SQIVND (reference sequence). With 7 bases removed from V and 7 bases from J, the gap between germline ends came to 17 bases. The CDR3 covers 14 residues. TCRdb's table, derived via immunoSEQ multiplex PCR, lists solely in-frame clones and lacks some. This table has some 54,000 clones, about 86% appearing once. The chain employs TRBV19 and TRBJ1-5; a weak D match, TRBD1 (5 bases). This TCR derives from an adult with an advanced solid tumor such as melanoma, head and neck, liver or kidney cancer. Sequenced here: CD4+ or CD8+ T cells sorted from blood, sampled in a trial of the OX40 agonist ivuxolimab. The CDR3 here is CASNGCREEQPQHF. Written as DNA, the CDR3 is TGTGCCAGTAATGGGTGCAGGGAAGAACAGCCCCAGCATTTT.